This entry lists 26 T cell receptor beta chains sequenced from one sample in a study of early stage breast cancer tumors. TCRdb's table, derived via immunoSEQ multiplex PCR, lists solely in-frame clones and lacks some. This sample has some 47,000 clones, with 65% to 90% found just once. Sequencing was performed on blood. The receptors were gathered from a person aged 45 to 59 with breast cancer.

This clone was seen a few times. V is TRBV2 and J is TRBJ2-7; 8 bases line up with TRBD1. With V trimmed by 5 bases and J by 4 bases, 7 bases remained unmatched. CDR1 is SNHLY, CDR2 FYNNEI, per germline. The CDR3 spans 14 residues. The CDR3 is CASSPRDRSYEQYF. CDR3 DNA: TGTGCCAGCAGTCCCCGGGACAGGTCATACGAGCAGTACTTC.

The chain employs TRBV5-4 and TRBJ1-5, with D unclear. The germline V and J ends were trimmed by 4 bases and 5 bases, with 10 bases remaining between them. The CDR3 spans 13 residues. Germline CDR1 and CDR2: SGHNT and YYREEE (reference sequence). The CDR3 reads CASSGGWDQPQHF. DNA of the CDR3: TGTGCCAGCAGCGGCGGATGGGATCAGCCCCAGCATTTT.

The genes are TRBV25-1 and TRBJ1-3; D gene unclear. Germline values: CDR1 MGHDK, CDR2 SYGVNS. This CDR3 is built from 15 residues. Trimming took 4 bases from V and 3 from J, leaving 13 bases between them. Here the CDR3 reads CASSAIDMLGNTIYF. Written as DNA, the CDR3 is TGTGCCAGCAGTGCTATTGACATGCTTGGAAACACCATATATTTT.

V is TRBV10-1 and J is TRBJ2-2; D is perhaps TRBD2 (5 bases). This CDR3 is built from 16 residues. V dropped 1 base and J dropped 0 bases, with 9 bases sitting between them. Looked up from germline, CDR1 is WNHNN and CDR2 is SYGVQD (reference sequence). The CDR3 sequence is CASSEFGIANTGELFF. In nucleotides, the CDR3 is TGCGCCAGCAGTGAGTTCGGGATCGCGAACACCGGGGAGCTGTTTTTT.

This sequence joins TRBV7-9 and TRBJ2-3; 9 bases line up with TRBD2. The germline CDR1 and CDR2 sequences are SEHNR and FQNEAQ (reference sequence). Trimming cost V 3 bases and J 2 bases; bases outside gene matches: 9. CDR3 length equals 17 residues. The CDR3 reads CASSLDPTSGPTDTQYF. The CDR3 nucleotides are TGTGCCAGCAGCTTGGACCCCACTAGCGGGCCCACAGATACGCAGTATTTT.

The table lists this clone with a count of one. This chain joins TRBV6-5 and TRBJ2-7; D not certain. Germline CDR1 is MNHEY and CDR2 is SVGAGI. This CDR3 is built from 14 residues. Trimming pared 7 bases from V and 7 bases from J, leaving 20 bases between. CDR3 amino acids: CASKGPPPIGEQYF. CDR3 nucleotides: TGTGCCAGCAAAGGTCCCCCCCCAATCGGGGAGCAGTACTTC.

V usage is TRBV4-2 and J usage is TRBJ2-1, with TRBD2 matching over 7 bases. This CDR3 has 18 residues. Germline V gives CDR1 LGHNA, CDR2 YNFKEQ. Trimming cost V 1 base and J 9 bases; bases outside gene matches: 18. CDR3 nucleotide sequence: TGTGCCAGCAGCCAAGGTCCCGGGGCGGGAGCGCGAGGTGTTGAGCAGTTCTTC. This gives the protein CASSQGPGAGARGVEQFF.

This clone was counted once. The rearrangement links TRBV5-1 to TRBJ1-5, with 9 bases identical to TRBD1. V lost 4 bases and J lost 1; bases outside the gene matches: 12. The CDR3 is 18 amino acids. The germline CDR1 and CDR2 sequences are SGHRS and YFSETQ. CDR3 nucleotide sequence: TGCGCCAGCAGCGGACCGGACAGGGGTGTTGGGAGCAATCAGCCCCAGCATTTT. The encoded protein is CASSGPDRGVGSNQPQHF.

The rearrangement joins TRBV5-6 to TRBJ1-6; no firm D call. V lost 0 bases, J lost 8 bases, and 9 bases lay in between. The CDR3 has 14 residues. Germline V gene sequence: CDR1 SGHDT, CDR2 YYEEEE. CDR3 bases: TGTGCCAGCAGCTTGGGGAGCCGGGATTCACCCCTCCACTTT. Amino acids: CASSLGSRDSPLHF.

The chain links TRBV5-1 to TRBJ2-5; D might be TRBD2 (7 bases). Germline V gene lookup returns CDR1 SGHRS and CDR2 YFSETQ. This CDR3 region has 17 residues. Trimming cost V 1 base and J 0 bases, with 16 bases left between them. CDR3 DNA: TGCGCCAGCAGCTTGTTGGGGGGGCCCGCGTACCAAGAGACCCAGTACTTC. Translated: CASSLLGGPAYQETQYF.

This chain uses TRBV9 with TRBJ1-4; TRBD1 might be the D (6 bases). This CDR3 contains 15 residues. CDR1 is SGDLS and CDR2 is YYNGEE in the germline V gene. V shed 0 bases and J shed 8 bases, with 14 bases lying between them. The CDR3 nucleotides are TGTGCCAGCAGCGTAGCTACAGGCAGGGGCGAAAAACTGTTTTTT. Its translation is CASSVATGRGEKLFF.

The V call is TRBV2, the J call TRBJ1-2, with 8 nucleotides matching TRBD1. V was pared by 6 bases and J by 6 bases, with 12 bases of the junction left unmatched. Looked up from germline, CDR1 is SNHLY and CDR2 is FYNNEI. This CDR3 region has 15 residues. The CDR3 loop reads CASRIQGAVFDGYTF. CDR3 nucleotides: TGTGCCAGCAGAATCCAGGGGGCCGTATTCGATGGCTACACCTTC.

This sequence joins TRBV7-2 and TRBJ2-3, with 8 bases aligning to TRBD2. The CDR3 sequence is 16 residues long. Germline V gene data show CDR1 as SGHTA and CDR2 as FQGNSA. After removal of 5 bases from V and 3 bases from J, the junction contained 10 bases not matched to a gene. The CDR3 is CASSPYLAGTTDTQYF. The CDR3 nucleotides are TGTGCCAGCAGCCCCTATTTAGCGGGAACTACAGATACGCAGTATTTT.

This chain links TRBV9 with TRBJ2-7; 10 bases agree with TRBD1. The CDR3 loop spans 15 amino acids. Germline CDR1 SGDLS, CDR2 YYNGEE. J gave up 7 bases and V 4 bases, and 11 bases lay outside the gene matches. The CDR3 protein is CASSPSGTGAKEQYF. The CDR3 region has the DNA TGTGCCAGCAGCCCTTCCGGGACAGGGGCGAAAGAGCAGTACTTC.

V is TRBV30 and J is TRBJ1-4, with D hard to call. Trimming stripped 3 bases from V and 8 bases from J, with 22 bases between. Germline loops: CDR1 GTSNPN, CDR2 SVGIG (reference sequence). The length of the CDR3 is 16 residues. The CDR3 bases are TGTGCCTGGAGCTTGGCGGGCAGTCGCGGGTTCGAAAAACTGTTTTTT. Translated, it gives CAWSLAGSRGFEKLFF.

V gene TRBV28 combines with J gene TRBJ2-4, with D perhaps matching TRBD1 (5 bases). The CDR3 has 14 residues. The V gene lost 5 bases and the J gene lost 5 bases, with 13 bases spanning the gap. Germline V gives CDR1 MDHEN, CDR2 SYDVKM. CDR3 in amino acids: CASSGADLENIQYF. The CDR3 nucleotides are TGTGCCAGCAGTGGGGCCGACCTAGAAAACATTCAGTACTTC.

The table lists this clone with a count of one. The chain uses TRBV7-2 and TRBJ2-1; the match to TRBD2 covers 14 bases. CDR1 and CDR2 from the germline V gene are SGHTA and FQGNSA. V trimming: 5 bases; J trimming: 6 bases; junction bases outside the gene matches: 3. The CDR3 extends over 15 amino acids. The CDR3 coding sequence is TGTGCCAGCAGCCTGGGACTAGCGGGAGTCAATGAGCAGTTCTTC. The encoded protein is CASSLGLAGVNEQFF.

The V call is TRBV30, the J call TRBJ2-5; the D is unclear. The ends were cut back, 0 bases at V and 5 bases at J, with 10 bases in the middle. The CDR3 totals 13 residues. Germline V lookup: CDR1 GTSNPN, CDR2 SVGIG (reference sequence). CDR3 sequence: CAWSVAPWETQYF. DNA of the CDR3: TGTGCCTGGAGTGTGGCTCCGTGGGAGACCCAGTACTTC.

The V gene is TRBV7-9, the J gene TRBJ2-3, with 8 nucleotides matching TRBD2. The CDR3 extends over 16 amino acids. In germline, CDR1 is SEHNR, CDR2 FQNEAQ (reference sequence). The V and J ends lost 1 base and 2 bases, in that order; junction bases with no gene match: 5. CDR3 residues: CASSLGGTRLTDTQYF. CDR3 in DNA: TGTGCCAGCAGCTTAGGCGGGACTAGACTCACAGATACGCAGTATTTT.

The chain joins TRBV30 to TRBJ2-7; D is unresolved. The V gene's germline CDR1 is GTSNPN and CDR2 SVGIG (reference sequence). The ends were cut back, 3 bases at V and 5 bases at J, with 11 bases in the middle. This CDR3 comprises 12 residues. CDR3 sequence: CAWRAGPNEQYF. CDR3 DNA sequence: TGTGCCTGGAGGGCCGGACCCAACGAGCAGTACTTC.

The chain links TRBV11-3 to TRBJ2-2; TRBD2 might be the D (5 bases). Germline loops: CDR1 SGHNT, CDR2 YENEEA. The CDR3 covers 14 residues. The ends were cut back, 2 bases at V and 7 bases at J, with 11 bases in the middle. CDR3 loop: CASSLKEEDGELFF. The CDR3 DNA reads as TGTGCCAGCAGCTTAAAAGAGGAGGACGGGGAGCTGTTTTTT.

This clone was counted only a few times. The J gene is TRBJ1-2, the V gene TRBV18; 11 positions agree with TRBD1. This CDR3 has 15 residues. In germline, CDR1 is KGHSH, CDR2 LQKENI. J lost 8 bases, V lost 3 bases, and 8 bases had no gene match. CDR3: CASSPQEDRGRGYTF. The CDR3 nucleotides read TGTGCCAGCTCACCCCAAGAGGACAGGGGGCGAGGCTACACCTTC.

Worth noting for this clone: Sequence at one end of the junction differs from germline and may be a read error. The chain couples TRBV5-4 to TRBJ2-7; D ambiguous. Germline assignment: CDR1 SGHNT and CDR2 YYREEE (reference sequence). CDR3 size: 13 residues. The CDR3 region is CASSQDRSYEQYF. The CDR3 nucleotides are TGCGCCAGCAGCCAAGATCGTAGCTACGAGCAGTACTTC.

The chain is built from TRBV30 and TRBJ2-7; D ambiguous. Germline V gene data show CDR1 as GTSNPN and CDR2 as SVGIG (reference sequence). The CDR3 runs to 15 residues. V lost 2 bases and J 5 bases, leaving 19 bases between the germline ends. For the CDR3, the DNA is TGTGCCTGGAGTTTTAAAGGAAACTCCCTAAACGAGCAGTACTTC. The encoded protein is CAWSFKGNSLNEQYF.

The CDR3, as DNA: TGTGCCAGCAGCGTAGAACAGGGGGGAGAACTGTTTTTT. Protein: CASSVEQGGELFF. The genes are TRBV9 and TRBJ1-4; 8 bases fit TRBD1. Germline V gene data show CDR1 as SGDLS and CDR2 as YYNGEE. J was trimmed by 12 bases and V by 0 bases; bases with no gene match: 4. This CDR3 spans 13 amino acids.

The chain couples TRBV7-6 to TRBJ2-3, with D perhaps matching TRBD1 (6 bases). The length of the CDR3 is 16 residues. V was cut by 3 bases and J by 0 bases, with 13 bases left in between. Germline assignment: CDR1 SGHVS and CDR2 FNYEAQ. CDR3 loop: CASSFMGAPSTDTQYF. The CDR3 bases are TGTGCCAGCAGCTTTATGGGGGCCCCGAGCACAGATACGCAGTATTTT.